This entry is about one T cell receptor (beta chain). This receptor's antigen is unknown. Base qualities are not at hand, and no much larger clone is one base apart. This sample is part of a study of technical replicates of blood from a handful of donors (dated by TCRdb to the late 2010s). The library was generated by the immunoSEQ multiplex PCR assay. As stored in TCRdb, this immuneACCESS dataset retains in-frame rearrangements with V and J assigned. A fraction of the clones does not appear; measured against another copy, unresolved V genes explain less than half of the discrepancy, and the remainder lacks a known reason. For this sample the table gives around 93,000 clones, of which 85% to 95% were detected only once. The leading ten clones occupy 0.3% to 0.35% of the sample. The origin of this receptor is a human donor in good health. The specimen was T cells isolated from PBMCs.

This receptor carries the CDR3 CATSRVQRGQRDTQYF. The DNA is as follows: TGTGCCACCAGCAGAGTTCAGCGGGGACAACGGGATACGCAGTATTTT. The sequence joins TRBV15 to TRBJ2-3; TRBD2 is possibly the D segment (7 matching bases). The CDR3 sequence holds 16 residues, the cysteine and phenylalanine included. The read is trimmed to its CDR3 DNA, 48 bases read in frame from base 1. CDR1 and CDR2 are read off the germline V gene (reference sequence) as LNHNV and YYDKDF. V and J lose 1 base and 6 bases, and a span of 17 bases separates them. Outside the CDR3, residues come from the reference TRBV15 and TRBJ2-3 proteins, so the full variable domain is: DAMVIQNPRYQVTQFGKPVTLSCSQTLNHNVMYWYQQKSSQAPKLLFHYYDKDFNNEADTPDNFQSRRPNTSFCFLDIRSPGLGDTAMYLCATSRVQRGQRDTQYFGPGTRLTVL.